Sequencing of this T cell receptor beta chain was carried out in a study of radiotherapy plus CTLA-4 blockade in lung cancer. Across the study: Patients showed objective responses in 15% to 20% of cases, and disease control was achieved by over 25%.

The data were produced by immunoSEQ multiplex PCR, yet TCRdb's version contains in-frame clones alone and is incomplete. The sample has about 80,000 clones; 86% are singletons. The ends lost 6 bases at V and 6 bases at J; junction bases unmatched: 8. The V gene's germline CDR1 is LNHDA and CDR2 SQIVND (reference sequence). This CDR3 has 15 amino acids. The source material was peripheral blood, sampled from a patient treated with radiotherapy plus ipilimumab. The receptor comes from a human donor with non-small cell lung cancer who had a partial response to radiotherapy plus ipilimumab. This chain connects TRBV19 to TRBJ2-3; 11 bases align to TRBD2. In nucleotides, the CDR3 is TGTGCCAGTAGCCTCCGGCTAGCGGGAGGTGATACGCAGTATTTT. Translation: CASSLRLAGGDTQYF.